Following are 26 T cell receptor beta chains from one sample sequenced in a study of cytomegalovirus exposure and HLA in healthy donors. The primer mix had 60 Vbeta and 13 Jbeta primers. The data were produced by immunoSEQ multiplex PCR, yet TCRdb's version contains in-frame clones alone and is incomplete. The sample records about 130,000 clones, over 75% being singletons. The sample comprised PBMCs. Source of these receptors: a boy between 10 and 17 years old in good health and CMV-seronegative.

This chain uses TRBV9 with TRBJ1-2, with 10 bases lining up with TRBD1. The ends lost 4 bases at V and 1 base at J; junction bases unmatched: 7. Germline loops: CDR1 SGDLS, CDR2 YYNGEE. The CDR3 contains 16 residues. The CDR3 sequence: CASSFGRDRGNYGYTF. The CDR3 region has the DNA TGTGCCAGCAGCTTCGGGAGGGACAGGGGTAACTATGGCTACACCTTC.

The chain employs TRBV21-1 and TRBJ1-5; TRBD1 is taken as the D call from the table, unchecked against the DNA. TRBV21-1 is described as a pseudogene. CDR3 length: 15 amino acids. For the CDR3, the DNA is TGTGCCAGCAGCTCAAAAACAGGAGCTCATCAGCCCCAGCATTTT. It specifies CASSSKTGAHQPQHF.

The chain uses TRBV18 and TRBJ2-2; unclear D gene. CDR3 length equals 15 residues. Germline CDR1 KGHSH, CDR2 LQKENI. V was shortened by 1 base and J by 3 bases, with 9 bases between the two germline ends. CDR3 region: CASSPLTQDTGELFF. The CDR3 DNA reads TGTGCCAGCTCACCACTGACTCAAGACACCGGGGAGCTGTTTTTT. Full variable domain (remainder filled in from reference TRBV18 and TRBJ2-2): NAGVMQNPRHLVRRRGQEARLRCSPMKGHSHVYWYRQLPEEGLKFMVYLQKENIIDESGMPKERFSAEFPKEGPSILRIQQVVRGDSAAYFCASSPLTQDTGELFFGEGSRLTVL.

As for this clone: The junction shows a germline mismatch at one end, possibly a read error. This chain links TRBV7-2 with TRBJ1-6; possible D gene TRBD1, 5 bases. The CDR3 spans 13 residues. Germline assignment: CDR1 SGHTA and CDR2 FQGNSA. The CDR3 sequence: CASSDGEGSPPHF. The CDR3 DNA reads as TGTGCCAGCTCGGACGGGGAGGGGTCACCCCCCCACTTT.

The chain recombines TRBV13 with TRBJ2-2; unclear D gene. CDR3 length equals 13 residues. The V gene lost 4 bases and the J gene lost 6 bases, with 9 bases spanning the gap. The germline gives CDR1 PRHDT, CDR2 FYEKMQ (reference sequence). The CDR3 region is CASSSLGPGELFF. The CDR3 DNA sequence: TGTGCCAGCAGCTCCCTAGGTCCCGGGGAGCTGTTTTTT.

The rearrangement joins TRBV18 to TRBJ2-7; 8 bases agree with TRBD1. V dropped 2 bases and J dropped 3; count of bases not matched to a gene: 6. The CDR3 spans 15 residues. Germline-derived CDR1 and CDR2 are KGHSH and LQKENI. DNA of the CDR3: TGTGCCAGCTCACCAGAGACAGGGGCGGTCTACGAGCAGTACTTC. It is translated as CASSPETGAVYEQYF.

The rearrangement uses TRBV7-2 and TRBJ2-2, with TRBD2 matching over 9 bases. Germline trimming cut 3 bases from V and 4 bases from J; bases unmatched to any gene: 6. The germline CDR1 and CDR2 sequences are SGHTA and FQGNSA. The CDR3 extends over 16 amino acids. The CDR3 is CASSFGGGAITGELFF. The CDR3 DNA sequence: TGTGCCAGCAGCTTCGGCGGGGGGGCCATCACCGGGGAGCTGTTTTTT.

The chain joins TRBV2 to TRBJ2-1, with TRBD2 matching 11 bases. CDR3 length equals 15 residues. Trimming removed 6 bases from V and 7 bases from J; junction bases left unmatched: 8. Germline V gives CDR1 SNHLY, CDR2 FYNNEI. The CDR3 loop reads CASRVAGGGGNEQFF. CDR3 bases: TGTGCCAGCAGGGTAGCGGGAGGGGGGGGAAATGAGCAGTTCTTC.

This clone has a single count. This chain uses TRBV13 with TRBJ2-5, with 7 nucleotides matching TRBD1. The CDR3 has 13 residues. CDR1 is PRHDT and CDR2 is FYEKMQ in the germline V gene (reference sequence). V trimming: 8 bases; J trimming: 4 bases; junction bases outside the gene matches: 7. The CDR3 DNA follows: TGTGCCAGCCGAAGACAGGGAGTAGAGACCCAGTACTTC. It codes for CASRRQGVETQYF.

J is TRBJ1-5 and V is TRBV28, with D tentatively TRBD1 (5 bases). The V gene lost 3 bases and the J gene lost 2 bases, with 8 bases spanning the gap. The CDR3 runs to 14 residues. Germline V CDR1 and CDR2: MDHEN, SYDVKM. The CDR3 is CASSLGGGNQPQHF. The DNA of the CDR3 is TGTGCCAGCAGTTTGGGGGGGGGCAATCAGCCCCAGCATTTT.

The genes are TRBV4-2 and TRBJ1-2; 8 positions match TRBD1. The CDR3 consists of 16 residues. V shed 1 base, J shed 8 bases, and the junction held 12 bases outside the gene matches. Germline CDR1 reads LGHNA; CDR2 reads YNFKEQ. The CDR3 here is CASSQGTGKRGLGYTF. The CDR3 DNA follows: TGTGCCAGCAGCCAAGGGACAGGGAAAAGGGGTTTGGGCTACACCTTC.

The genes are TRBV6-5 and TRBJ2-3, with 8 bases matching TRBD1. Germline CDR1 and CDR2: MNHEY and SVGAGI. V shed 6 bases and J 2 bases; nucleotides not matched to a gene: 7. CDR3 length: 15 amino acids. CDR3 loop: CASSNRTGHTDTQYF. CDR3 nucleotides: TGTGCCAGCAGCAACCGGACAGGGCACACAGATACGCAGTATTTT.

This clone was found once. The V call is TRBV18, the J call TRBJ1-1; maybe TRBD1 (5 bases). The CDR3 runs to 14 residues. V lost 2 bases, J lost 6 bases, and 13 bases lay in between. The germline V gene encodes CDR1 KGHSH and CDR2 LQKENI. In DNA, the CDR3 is TGTGCCAGCTCACCAAGCGGGGAAGGGGCTGAAGCTTTCTTT. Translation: CASSPSGEGAEAFF.

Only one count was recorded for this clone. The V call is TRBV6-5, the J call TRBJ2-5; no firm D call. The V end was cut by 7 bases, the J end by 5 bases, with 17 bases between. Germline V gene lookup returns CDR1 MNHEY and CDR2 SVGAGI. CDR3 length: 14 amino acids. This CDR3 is CASTNTHPRETQYF. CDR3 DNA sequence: TGTGCCAGCACTAATACCCATCCACGGGAGACCCAGTACTTC.

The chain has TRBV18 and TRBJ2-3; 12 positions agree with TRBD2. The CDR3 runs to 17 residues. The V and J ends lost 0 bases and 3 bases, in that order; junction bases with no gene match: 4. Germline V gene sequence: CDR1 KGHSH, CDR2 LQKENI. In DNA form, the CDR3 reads TGTGCCAGCTCACCACCTAGACTAGCGGGAGAGACAGATACGCAGTATTTT. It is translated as CASSPPRLAGETDTQYF. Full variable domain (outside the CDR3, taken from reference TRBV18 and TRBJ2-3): NAGVMQNPRHLVRRRGQEARLRCSPMKGHSHVYWYRQLPEEGLKFMVYLQKENIIDESGMPKERFSAEFPKEGPSILRIQQVVRGDSAAYFCASSPPRLAGETDTQYFGPGTRLTVL.

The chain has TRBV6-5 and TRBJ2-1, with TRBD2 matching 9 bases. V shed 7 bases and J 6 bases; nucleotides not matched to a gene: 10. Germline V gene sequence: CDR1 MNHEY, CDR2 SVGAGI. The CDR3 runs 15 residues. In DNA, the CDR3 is TGTGCCAGCACGGGACGGATAGCGGGGGCCAATGAGCAGTTCTTC. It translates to CASTGRIAGANEQFF.

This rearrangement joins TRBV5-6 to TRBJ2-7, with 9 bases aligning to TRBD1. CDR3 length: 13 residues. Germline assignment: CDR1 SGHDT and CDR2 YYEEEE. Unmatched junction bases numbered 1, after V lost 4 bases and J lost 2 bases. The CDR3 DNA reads TGTGCCAGCAGCCGGACAGGGGCCTACGAGCAGTACTTC. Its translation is CASSRTGAYEQYF.

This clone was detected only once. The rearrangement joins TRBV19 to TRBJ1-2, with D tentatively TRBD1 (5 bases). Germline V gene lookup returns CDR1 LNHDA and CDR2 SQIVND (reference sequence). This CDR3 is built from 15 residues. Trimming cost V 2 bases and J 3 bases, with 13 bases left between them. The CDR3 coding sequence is TGTGCCAGTAGTATAAGGTCCGGGGGGGACTATGGCTACACCTTC. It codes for CASSIRSGGDYGYTF. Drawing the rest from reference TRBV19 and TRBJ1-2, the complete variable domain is DGGITQSPKYLFRKEGQNVTLSCEQNLNHDAMYWYRQDPGQGLRLIYYSQIVNDFQKGDIAEGYSVSREKKESFPLTVTSAQKNPTAFYLCASSIRSGGDYGYTFGSGTRLTVV.

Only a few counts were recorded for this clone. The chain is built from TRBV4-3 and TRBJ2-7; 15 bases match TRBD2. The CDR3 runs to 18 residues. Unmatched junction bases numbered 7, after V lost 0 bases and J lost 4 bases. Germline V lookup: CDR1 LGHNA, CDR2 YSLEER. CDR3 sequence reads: CASSQDTLGLAGGYEQYF. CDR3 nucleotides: TGCGCCAGCAGCCAAGATACCCTCGGACTAGCGGGAGGGTACGAGCAGTACTTC.

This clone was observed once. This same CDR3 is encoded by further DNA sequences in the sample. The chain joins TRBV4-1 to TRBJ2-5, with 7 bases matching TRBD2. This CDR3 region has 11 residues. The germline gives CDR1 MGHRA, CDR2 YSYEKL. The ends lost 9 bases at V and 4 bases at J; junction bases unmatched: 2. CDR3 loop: CASSGGETQYF. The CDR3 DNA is TGCGCCAGTTCGGGGGGAGAGACCCAGTACTTC.

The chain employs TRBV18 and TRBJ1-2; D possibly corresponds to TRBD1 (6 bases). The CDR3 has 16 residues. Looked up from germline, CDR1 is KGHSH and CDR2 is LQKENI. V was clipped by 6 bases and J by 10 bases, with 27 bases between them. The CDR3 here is CASSLGQTVSTNAYTF. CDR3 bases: TGTGCCAGCTCCCTTGGACAGACCGTATCGACAAACGCCTACACCTTC.

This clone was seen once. The CDR3 DNA sequence: TGTGCCAGCAGTCAGGTAGCGGGAGGGGCCCCAGATACGCAGTATTTT. This translates into CASSQVAGGAPDTQYF. The chain recombines TRBV25-1 with TRBJ2-3; 11 positions agree with TRBD2. The CDR3 sequence is 16 residues long. Unmatched junction bases numbered 8, after V lost 5 bases and J lost 4 bases. Looked up from germline, CDR1 is MGHDK and CDR2 is SYGVNS.

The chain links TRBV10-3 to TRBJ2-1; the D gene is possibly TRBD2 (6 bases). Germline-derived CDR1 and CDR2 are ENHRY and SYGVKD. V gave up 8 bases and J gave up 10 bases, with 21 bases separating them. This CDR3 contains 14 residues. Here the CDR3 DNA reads TGTGCCATCGCCGGGACTCCATCAGTACCCGAGCAGTTCTTC. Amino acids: CAIAGTPSVPEQFF.

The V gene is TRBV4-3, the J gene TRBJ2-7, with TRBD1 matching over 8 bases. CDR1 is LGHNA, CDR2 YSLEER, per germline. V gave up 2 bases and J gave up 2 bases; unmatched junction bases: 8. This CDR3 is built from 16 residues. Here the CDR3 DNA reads TGCGCCAGCAGCCAAATAATAGACAGGGGAACCTACGAGCAGTACTTC. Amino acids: CASSQIIDRGTYEQYF.

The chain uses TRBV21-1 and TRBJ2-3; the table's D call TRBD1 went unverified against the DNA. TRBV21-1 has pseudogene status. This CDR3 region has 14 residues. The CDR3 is CASSKQGQPDTQYF. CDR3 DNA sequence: TGTGCCAGCAGCAAACAGGGACAGCCAGATACGCAGTATTTT.

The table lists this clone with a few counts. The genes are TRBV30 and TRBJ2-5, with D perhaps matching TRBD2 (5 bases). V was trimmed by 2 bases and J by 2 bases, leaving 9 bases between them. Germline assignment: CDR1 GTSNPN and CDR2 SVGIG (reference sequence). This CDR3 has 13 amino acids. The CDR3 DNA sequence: TGTGCCTGGAGTATAAGAGGGCAAGAGACCCAGTACTTC. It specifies CAWSIRGQETQYF.